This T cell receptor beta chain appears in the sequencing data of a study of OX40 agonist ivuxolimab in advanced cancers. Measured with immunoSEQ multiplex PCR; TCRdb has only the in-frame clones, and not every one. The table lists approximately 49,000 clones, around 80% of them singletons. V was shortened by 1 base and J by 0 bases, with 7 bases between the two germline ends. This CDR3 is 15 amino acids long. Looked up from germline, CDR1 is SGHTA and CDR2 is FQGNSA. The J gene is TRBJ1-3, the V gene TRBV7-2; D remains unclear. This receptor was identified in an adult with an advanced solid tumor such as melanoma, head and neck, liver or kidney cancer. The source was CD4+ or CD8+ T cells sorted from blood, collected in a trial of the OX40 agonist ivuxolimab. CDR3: CASSLGESSGNTIYF. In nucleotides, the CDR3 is TGTGCCAGCAGCTTAGGGGAGAGCTCTGGAAACACCATATATTTT.